This TCR beta chain was identified during a study of regulatory T cells in long-lasting Graves disease. This sample's time point: newly diagnosed GD, antithyroid drugs for less than 3 months. PBMC-extracted RNA yielded the TCR library. Sequencing libraries for TCR beta were prepared with iRepertoire HTBI primers and Arm-PCR of CDR3 regions. TCRdb ran MiXCR on the multiplex PCR reads and lists one entry per CDR3 protein. Among approximately 540,000 distinct CDR3 sequences listed, more than 10% were seen once. Germline assignment: CDR1 SGHVS and CDR2 FNYEAQ. The CDR3 loop spans 16 amino acids. Trimming stripped 1 base from V and 2 bases from J, with 12 bases between. These data also featured in a second study, about T cells in Graves' hyperthyroidism and ophthalmopathy. As that study records: Uncontrolled infection, other autoimmune disease, pregnancy or lactation excluded patients.

The specimen was peripheral blood mononuclear cells (PBMCs), collected at new diagnosis, from a patient treated with antithyroid drugs. The source is a woman aged 25 to 45 with Graves disease. The rearrangement links TRBV7-6 to TRBJ2-1; D is perhaps TRBD1 or TRBD2 (5 bases each). The CDR3 loop reads CASSLDGGEAYNEQFF. CDR3 nucleotide sequence: TGTGCCAGCAGCTTAGATGGGGGAGAGGCCTACAATGAGCAGTTCTTC.